The entry that follows covers one T cell receptor (beta chain) sequence. Its antigen is unknown. The record originates from a study of cytomegalovirus exposure and HLA in healthy donors. CDR3 size: 14 residues. In germline, CDR1 is LNHNV, CDR2 YYDKDF (reference sequence). Trimming cost V 3 bases and J 7 bases, with 13 bases left between them. Primers: 60 Vbeta forward and 13 Jbeta reverse. Only in-frame clones appear in the TCRdb table, and some are missing; sequencing was by immunoSEQ multiplex PCR. Of 98,000 or so clones listed, around 82% are singletons. Points from the study as a whole: Most subjects' HLA-A and HLA-B alleles were reportedly predicted from TCR beta sequences. In an earlier analysis, in about 530 donors, most V segments appeared productive either ~87% or ~30% of the time. CMV antigen specificity of a few CMV-associated chains was confirmed in vitro. TCR beta V- and J-gene trimming, according to a later analysis, was linked to a missense DCLRE1C variant.

The J gene is TRBJ1-5, the V gene TRBV15, with D perhaps matching TRBD1 (6 bases). The sequencing input was PBMCs. This TCR derives from a woman in her thirties or forties in good health and CMV-seronegative. CDR3 residues: CATSSRGGDQPQHF. The CDR3 DNA reads as TGTGCCACCAGCAGCCGAGGGGGGGACCAGCCCCAGCATTTT.